What follows is one TCR beta chain and its context. What it recognizes is unknown. This sample is drawn from a study of cytomegalovirus exposure and HLA in healthy donors. Study observations and caveats: There were some public TCRs occurring in many donors, but most TCR sequences were rare.

Germline V gene lookup returns CDR1 SGHRS and CDR2 YFSETQ. The CDR3 contains 13 residues. Trimming stripped 4 bases from V and 7 bases from J, with 12 bases between. PCR was performed using 60 Vbeta and 13 Jbeta primers. The protocol was immunoSEQ multiplex PCR, while the TCRdb copy is restricted to in-frame clones and leaves out a portion. The sample yields under 150,000 clones, less than 80% seen once. The TCR comes from a woman aged 50 to 65 in good health and CMV-seropositive. The material sequenced was PBMCs. The V call is TRBV5-1, the J call TRBJ2-1, with D unclear. CDR3 DNA: TGCGCCAGCAGCCCCCTACCCGAGAATGAGCAGTTCTTC. It yields the protein CASSPLPENEQFF.